A single TCR beta chain is shown here with its context. Its antigen is undetermined. MiXCR, run by TCRdb on the reads, gives a single entry per CDR3 protein. This sample carries hundreds of thousands of distinct CDR3 sequences, about 39% of them seen once, and the ten largest clones take 43%. The CDR3 loop spans 11 amino acids. V shed 4 bases and J shed 8 bases, with 8 bases lying between them. Looked up from germline, CDR1 is SEHNR and CDR2 is FQNEAQ (reference sequence). This sample was included in a study of T cell repertoires in cytomegalovirus infection. Study information: The authors relied on CMV epitopes, both recently identified HLA-C-restricted and well-studied HLA-B-restricted.

Study-level results: Dominating the ex vivo response were HLA-C-restricted CMV-specific TCR beta clonotypes.

The chain carries TRBV7-9 and TRBJ2-5; D uncertain. This material consisted of cultured PBMCs, taken from culture after CMV antigen stimulation. This TCR was sampled from a human donor in good health (CMV status not recorded). Some clones in this sample may be carry-over from other donors' samples. Written as DNA, the CDR3 is TGTGCCAGCAGCTCTCCCCCTACCCAGTACTTC. It encodes CASSSPPTQYF.